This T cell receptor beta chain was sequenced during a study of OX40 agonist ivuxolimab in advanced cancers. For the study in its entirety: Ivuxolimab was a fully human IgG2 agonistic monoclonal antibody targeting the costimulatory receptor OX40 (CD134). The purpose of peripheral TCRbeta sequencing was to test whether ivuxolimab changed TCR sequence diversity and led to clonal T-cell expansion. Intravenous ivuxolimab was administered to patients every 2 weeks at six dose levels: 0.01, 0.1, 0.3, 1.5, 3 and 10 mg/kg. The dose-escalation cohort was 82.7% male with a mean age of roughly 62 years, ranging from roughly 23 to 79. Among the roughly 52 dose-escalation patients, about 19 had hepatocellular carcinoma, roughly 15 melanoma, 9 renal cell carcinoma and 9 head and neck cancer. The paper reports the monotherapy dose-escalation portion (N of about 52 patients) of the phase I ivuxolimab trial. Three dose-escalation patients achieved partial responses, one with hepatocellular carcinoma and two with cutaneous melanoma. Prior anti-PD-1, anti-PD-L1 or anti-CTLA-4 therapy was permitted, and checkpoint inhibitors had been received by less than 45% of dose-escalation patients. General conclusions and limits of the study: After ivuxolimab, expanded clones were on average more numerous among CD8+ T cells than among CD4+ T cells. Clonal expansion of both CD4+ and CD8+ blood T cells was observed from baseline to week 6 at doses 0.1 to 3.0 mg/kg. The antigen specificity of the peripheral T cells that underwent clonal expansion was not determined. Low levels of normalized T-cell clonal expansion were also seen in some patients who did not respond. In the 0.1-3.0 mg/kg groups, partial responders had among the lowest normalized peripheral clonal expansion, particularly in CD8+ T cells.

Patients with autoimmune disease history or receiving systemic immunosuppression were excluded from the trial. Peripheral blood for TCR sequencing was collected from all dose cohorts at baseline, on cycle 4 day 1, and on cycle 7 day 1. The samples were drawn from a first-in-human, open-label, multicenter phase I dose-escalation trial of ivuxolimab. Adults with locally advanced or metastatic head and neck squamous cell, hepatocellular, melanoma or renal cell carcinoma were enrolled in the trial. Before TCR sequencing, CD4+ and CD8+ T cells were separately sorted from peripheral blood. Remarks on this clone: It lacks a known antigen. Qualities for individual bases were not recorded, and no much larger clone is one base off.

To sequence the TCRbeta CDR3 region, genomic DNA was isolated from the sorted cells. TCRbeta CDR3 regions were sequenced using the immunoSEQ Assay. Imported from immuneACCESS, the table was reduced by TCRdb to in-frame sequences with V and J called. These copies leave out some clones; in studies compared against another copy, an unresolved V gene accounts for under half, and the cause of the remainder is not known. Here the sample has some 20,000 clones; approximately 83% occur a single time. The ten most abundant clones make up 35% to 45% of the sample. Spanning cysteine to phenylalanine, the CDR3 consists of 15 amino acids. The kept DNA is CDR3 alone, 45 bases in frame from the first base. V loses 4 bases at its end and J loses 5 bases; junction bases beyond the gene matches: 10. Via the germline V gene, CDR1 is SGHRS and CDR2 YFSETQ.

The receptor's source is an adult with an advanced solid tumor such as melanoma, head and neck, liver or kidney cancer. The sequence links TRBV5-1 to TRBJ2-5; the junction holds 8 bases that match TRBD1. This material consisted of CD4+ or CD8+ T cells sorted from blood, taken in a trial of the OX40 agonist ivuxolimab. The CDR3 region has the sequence CASSAGTGRLETQYF. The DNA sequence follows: TGCGCCAGCAGCGCGGGGACAGGTAGGTTGGAGACCCAGTACTTC.